Listed below are T cell receptor beta chains from one sample, sequenced in a study of T cell responses to AZD1222 COVID-19 vaccine. TCRdb's copy holds only in-frame clones and misses some; the assay was immunoSEQ multiplex PCR. The sample has fewer than 80,000 clones; approximately 90% are singletons. Sample: peripheral blood, taken 28 days after the second dose of the MenACWY control vaccine. These receptor sequences come from an adult who received the MenACWY meningococcal vaccine as a control. The CDR3 runs from the conserved cysteine through the conserved F or W. The D gene is left open where the match is weak. The listing skips clone size in some rows; elsewhere it reads once, few, many or a size class.

d_gene	j_gene	v_gene	abundance	CDR3nt	CDR3aa
TRBD1	TRBJ1-2	TRBV19	-	TGTGCCAGTAGTATAAACCACAGGGGAAATGGCTACACCTTC	CASSINHRGNGYTF
-	TRBJ1-2	TRBV7-8	-	TGTGCCAGCAGCTTAGGACCTGGGCGAGAGGATGGCTACACCTTC	CASSLGPGREDGYTF
-	TRBJ1-6	TRBV19	once	TGTGCCACCTCCGAGGCAGGCGGTTCACCCCTCCACTTT	CATSEAGGSPLHF
TRBD1	TRBJ2-3	TRBV19	once	TGTGCCAGTAGTATCACAGGGGAAGGGACAGATACGCAGTATTTT	CASSITGEGTDTQYF
TRBD1	TRBJ1-6	TRBV6-1	-	TGTGCCAGCAGTTCCCGGGACAGGGATAATTCACCCCTCCACTTT	CASSSRDRDNSPLHF
TRBD1	TRBJ1-5	TRBV27	-	TGTGCCAGCAGTTTAGGGCAGGGGGTTCGTCCCCAGCATTTT	CASSLGQGVRPQHF
-	TRBJ2-3	TRBV5-1	-	TGCGCCAGCAGTCTCCGCACAGATACGCAGTATTTT	CASSLRTDTQYF
TRBD1	TRBJ1-2	TRBV19	-	TGTGCCAGTGGGGACAGGCTTAACTATGGCTACACCTTC	CASGDRLNYGYTF
-	TRBJ1-4	TRBV12-3/TRBV12-4	-	TGTGCCAGCAGGAGGGCTGCTAATGAAAAACTGTTTTTT	CASRRAANEKLFF
-	TRBJ1-6	TRBV14	-	TGTGCCAGCAGCCAACAGGGATTTCTAACAGGGAGCTCCTATAATTCACCCCTCCACTTT	CASSQQGFLTGSSYNSPLHF
TRBD1	TRBJ2-7	TRBV9	-	TGTGCCAGCAGCACGACCGGGACAGGGCGCGAGCAGTACTTC	CASSTTGTGREQYF
TRBD2	TRBJ2-2	TRBV27	-	TGTGCCAGCAGTTCTGGACTAGCGGGGGGGCCCGGGGAGCTGTTTTTT	CASSSGLAGGPGELFF
-	TRBJ2-7	TRBV9	-	TGTGCCAGCAGCGTCCGGGACACGTACGAGCAGTACTTC	CASSVRDTYEQYF
TRBD1	TRBJ1-2	TRBV5-1	-	TGCGCCAGCAGCTTGGGCCCCAGGGGGCGGAACTATGGCTACACCTTC	CASSLGPRGRNYGYTF
-	TRBJ1-1	TRBV2	-	TGTGCCAGCAACCTCGAGGGGAGGTCTGAAGCTTTCTTT	CASNLEGRSEAFF
TRBD2	TRBJ2-3	TRBV6-5	-	TGTGCCAGCAGTCCTAGCGGGGGAGCTCCAGATACGCAGTATTTT	CASSPSGGAPDTQYF
-	TRBJ1-5	TRBV7-8	-	TGTGCCAGCAGCTTTGAGGGTTATCAGCCCCAGCATTTT	CASSFEGYQPQHF
TRBD2	TRBJ2-3	TRBV7-2	-	TGTGCCAGCAGCTCGTTTAGCGGGGTCACAGATACGCAGTATTTT	CASSSFSGVTDTQYF
-	TRBJ1-1	TRBV6-6	-	TGTGCCAGCGGGGGCTTGGGGATCACTGAAGCTTTCTTT	CASGGLGITEAFF
TRBD1	TRBJ1-5	TRBV2	-	TGTGCCAGCAGGGGACAGGGCGCACAGCCCCAGCATTTT	CASRGQGAQPQHF
-	TRBJ2-5	TRBV7-9	-	TGTGCCAGCAGCTTAAAGTTGTACCAAGAGACCCAGTACTTC	CASSLKLYQETQYF
-	TRBJ2-2	TRBV4-1	-	TGCGCCAGCAGCCCCCGCGGTGTCCCCGGGGAGCTGTTTTTT	CASSPRGVPGELFF
-	TRBJ2-7	TRBV6-1	-	TGTGCCAGCAGTGAGACTGGGAGGGGGTCTTGGTACTTC	CASSETGRGSWYF
-	TRBJ2-4	TRBV15	-	TGTGCCACCAGTAGGACAGCCAAAAACATTCAGTACTTC	CATSRTAKNIQYF
TRBD2	TRBJ2-3	TRBV7-8	-	TGTGCCAGCAGCTTGACTAGCGGGGGGGCCCTCGCAGATACGCAGTATTTT	CASSLTSGGALADTQYF
-	TRBJ2-4	TRBV10-3	-	TGTGCCATCAGTGATGACAGGAAGGAGGGCAAAAACATTCAGTACTTC	CAISDDRKEGKNIQYF
-	TRBJ1-5	TRBV2	few	TGTGCCAGCAGTAAGGATGTAGGCAATCAGCCCCAGCATTTT	CASSKDVGNQPQHF
TRBD1	TRBJ2-5	TRBV5-1	-	TGCGCCAGCAGCGGGGGACAGGGAATGGGAGAGACCCAGTACTTC	CASSGGQGMGETQYF
-	TRBJ1-5	TRBV3-1/TRBV3-2	-	TGTGCCAGCAGCCCGGATCCTTATCAGCCCCAGCATTTT	CASSPDPYQPQHF
-	TRBJ1-6	TRBV7-8	-	TGTGCCAGCAGCTTAGGAGGCAGCTCCTATAATTCACCCCTCCACTTT	CASSLGGSSYNSPLHF
-	TRBJ2-3	TRBV19	-	TGTGCCAGTAGTCCCCCGGGTCCCCCGGGAACAGATACGCAGTATTTT	CASSPPGPPGTDTQYF
TRBD1	TRBJ2-1	TRBV5-4	-	TGTGCCAGCAGCTTCCGGACAGGGGGCCCCGATGAGCAGTTCTTC	CASSFRTGGPDEQFF
-	TRBJ1-6	TRBV4-2	-	TGTGCCAGCAGCGAGGGACGGAATAATTCACCCCTCCACTTT	CASSEGRNNSPLHF
-	TRBJ2-2	TRBV7-3	-	TGTGCCAGCAGGGAAGAGGCGCGGGCCGGGGAGCTGTTTTTT	CASREEARAGELFF
TRBD1	TRBJ2-5	TRBV2	-	TGTGCCAGCAGTGAAGGCAGGGGGTCAGAGACCCAGTACTTC	CASSEGRGSETQYF
-	TRBJ1-1	TRBV9	once	TGTGCCAGCAGCCCCCGCGGTCAGGGCGTGAACACTGAAGCTTTCTTT	CASSPRGQGVNTEAFF
-	TRBJ1-2	TRBV28	once	TGTGCCAGCAGCCAGATTAAGCGGGGCTACACCTTC	CASSQIKRGYTF
-	TRBJ2-7	TRBV29-1	-	TGCAGCGTTGTTGGGAACTACGAGCAGTACTTC	CSVVGNYEQYF
-	TRBJ1-5	TRBV4-1	-	TGCGCCAGCAGCCAAGATCCCGCGTGGGGGTGGCCCCAGCATTTT	CASSQDPAWGWPQHF
-	TRBJ2-3	TRBV5-1	-	TGCGCCAGCAGCTTGGGGTCATCTAGGGTAGGTGTCACAGATACGCAGTATTTT	CASSLGSSRVGVTDTQYF
-	TRBJ2-5	TRBV3-1/TRBV3-2	-	TGTGCCAGCAGCCAAGATCTAGAGCTCGAGACCCAGTACTTC	CASSQDLELETQYF
-	TRBJ1-5	TRBV12-3/TRBV12-4	few	TGTGCCAGCAGTTTAGAAGGGGATCAGCCCCAGCATTTT	CASSLEGDQPQHF
-	TRBJ1-3	TRBV12-3/TRBV12-4	-	TGTGCCAGCGATACAGGGTTTGGAAACACCATATATTTT	CASDTGFGNTIYF
-	TRBJ1-6	TRBV19	-	TGTGCCAGTAGAGGGAATTCACCCCTCCACTTT	CASRGNSPLHF
TRBD1	TRBJ1-1	TRBV11-2	-	TGTGCCAGCAGCCCAGGGGGCGGACAGGGGCGGACTGAAGCTTTCTTT	CASSPGGGQGRTEAFF
-	TRBJ2-1	TRBV9	once	TGTGCCAGCAGCGTAGGACAGGGACTATACAATGAGCAGTTCTTC	CASSVGQGLYNEQFF
-	TRBJ1-1	TRBV7-2	-	TGTGCCAGCAGCCTAGAACCCACAGGGAGCGTACGTCGGGGCACTGAAGCTTTCTTT	CASSLEPTGSVRRGTEAFF
-	TRBJ2-7	TRBV15	-	TGTGCCACCAGCAGAGATCTCGGGGTAGGAGCCTACGAGCAGTACTTC	CATSRDLGVGAYEQYF
TRBD1	TRBJ2-1	TRBV10-3	few	TGTGCCATCATGCCGGGACAGGGACCATACAATGAGCAGTTCTTC	CAIMPGQGPYNEQFF
-	TRBJ2-7	TRBV2	-	TGTGCCAGCAGTGATGGGGCGGGTCTCGAGCAGTACTTC	CASSDGAGLEQYF
-	TRBJ2-7	TRBV29-1	-	TGCAGCGTTGCAGTCTCCTACGAGCAGTACTTC	CSVAVSYEQYF
-	TRBJ1-1	TRBV7-9	-	TGTGCCAGCAGCTTGGAGGGCCCGATGGGTGCTGAAGCTTTCTTT	CASSLEGPMGAEAFF
-	TRBJ1-5	TRBV6-5	-	TGTGCCAGCAGTAGACTCCCTTTCGGCAATCAGCCCCAGCATTTT	CASSRLPFGNQPQHF
TRBD1	TRBJ2-2	TRBV29-1	-	TGCAGCGTTCAGGGGGACCACACCGGCGAGCTGTTTTTT	CSVQGDHTGELFF
TRBD2	TRBJ2-1	TRBV18	-	TGTGCCAGCTCACCGGGGCGGGGGGGCACCCTGGCCAATGAGCAGTTCTTC	CASSPGRGGTLANEQFF
-	TRBJ1-3	TRBV4-3	-	TGCGCCAGCAGCCGAGACCGCTCGGGAAACACCATATATTTT	CASSRDRSGNTIYF